This T cell receptor (beta chain) emerged from a study of blood T cell repertoires in COVID-19. The overall study: Sources were T cells, B-cell-depleted T cells, or PBMCs; the material itself was cDNA or gDNA.

The CDR3 consists of 13 residues. The ends were cut back, 2 bases at V and 1 base at J, with 5 bases in the middle. Some clones are missing from TCRdb's copy, which holds only in-frame ones; the method was immunoSEQ multiplex PCR. The table has around 140,000 clones, around nine tenths seen once. The V call is TRBV12-3 or TRBV12-4, the J call TRBJ1-1, with no clear D. The clonotype comes from a woman between 45 and 60 years old with active or convalescent COVID-19. Material: peripheral blood. DNA of the CDR3: TGTGCCAGCAGTTTATCAGAGAACACTGAAGCTTTCTTT. Its translation: CASSLSENTEAFF.